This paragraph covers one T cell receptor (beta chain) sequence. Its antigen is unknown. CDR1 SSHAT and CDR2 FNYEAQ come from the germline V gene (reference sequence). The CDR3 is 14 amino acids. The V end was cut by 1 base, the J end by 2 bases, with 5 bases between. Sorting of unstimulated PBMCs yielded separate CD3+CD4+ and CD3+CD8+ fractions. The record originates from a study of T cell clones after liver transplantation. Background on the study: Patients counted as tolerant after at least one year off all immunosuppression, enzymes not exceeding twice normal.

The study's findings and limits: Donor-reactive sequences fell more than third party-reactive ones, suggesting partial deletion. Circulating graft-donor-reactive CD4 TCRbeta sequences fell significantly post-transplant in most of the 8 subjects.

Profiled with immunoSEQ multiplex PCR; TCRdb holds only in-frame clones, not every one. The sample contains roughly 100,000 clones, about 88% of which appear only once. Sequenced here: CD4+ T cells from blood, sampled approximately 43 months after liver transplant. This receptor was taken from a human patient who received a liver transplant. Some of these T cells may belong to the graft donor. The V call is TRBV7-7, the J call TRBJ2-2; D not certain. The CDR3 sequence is CASSLVKNTGELFF. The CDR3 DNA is TGTGCCAGCAGCTTAGTGAAAAACACCGGGGAGCTGTTTTTT.